The 4 T cell receptor beta chains below come from one sample, sequenced in a study of T-cell memory formation after mild COVID-19 (dated by TCRdb to 2020 to 2023). Libraries came from 5' RACE. For sequencing, an Illumina NovaSeq 6000 was employed. The public reads were reprocessed in TCRdb via fastp at Q25 and MiXCR, keeping in-frame beta chains. Here each entry gathers all rows of one CDR3 protein and keeps the most common genes and DNA. In all, the sample holds about 560,000 distinct CDR3 sequences, and 15% to 20% of those were seen once. Clones ranked in the top ten supply around 8.1% of the sample. Specimen: PBMCs or a T cell subset sorted from them (not recorded which). The receptor source for this set is an adult woman who had mild COVID-19 (a few samples of this study predate the infection). The sample titles of this study are shuffled in the database, so cell type and time point are left out; the donor was told from shared clones.

This clonotype has a handful of counts. The gene calls are TRBV15 and TRBJ2-7, with D perhaps matching TRBD1 or TRBD2 (5 bases each). Trimming removed 2 bases at V and 3 bases at J, with 17 bases between. This CDR3 region has 16 residues. Germline V gives CDR1 LNHNV, CDR2 YYDKDF (reference sequence). CDR3 amino acids: CATSRRGGTGYYEQYF. The DNA of the CDR3 is TGTGCCACCAGCAGACGGGGTGGAACAGGTTACTACGAGCAGTACTTC.

The chain carries TRBV15 and TRBJ1-5; TRBD1 agrees at 7 bases. Germline assignment: CDR1 LNHNV and CDR2 YYDKDF (reference sequence). J lost 6 bases, V lost 0 bases, and 11 bases had no gene match. The CDR3 loop spans 17 amino acids. The CDR3 loop is CATSRDGRQGEGQPQHF. For the CDR3, the DNA is TGTGCCACCAGCAGAGATGGGAGGCAGGGGGAGGGTCAGCCCCAGCATTTT.

The table lists this clonotype with a few counts. The rearrangement joins TRBV27 to TRBJ2-3, with D tentatively TRBD1 or TRBD2 (5 bases each). The germline V and J ends were trimmed by 6 bases and 4 bases, with 14 bases remaining between them. The CDR3 sequence is 14 residues long. Germline values: CDR1 MNHEY, CDR2 SMNVEV (reference sequence). CDR3 amino acids: CASSSNGAPDTQYF. CDR3 bases: TGTGCCAGCAGCTCCAACGGGGCCCCAGATACGCAGTATTTT.

This chain links TRBV14 with TRBJ2-1; 9 nucleotides line up with TRBD2. CDR1 is SGHDN and CDR2 is FVKESK in the germline V gene. The CDR3 consists of 17 residues. J lost 9 bases, V lost 0 bases, and 12 bases had no gene match. CDR3 amino acids: CASSQDMAAGGRSEQFF. CDR3 coding DNA: TGTGCCAGCAGCCAAGATATGGCAGCGGGGGGCAGGTCTGAGCAGTTCTTC. Filled out from reference TRBV14 and TRBJ2-1, the complete variable domain reads EAGVTQFPSHSVIEKGQTVTLRCDPISGHDNLYWYRRVMGKEIKFLLHFVKESKQDESGMPNNRFLAERTGGTYSTLKVQPAELEDSGVYFCASSQDMAAGGRSEQFFGPGTRLTVL.